This TCR beta chain emerged from a study of T cell repertoires in cytomegalovirus infection. Turning to the study itself: The public TCR beta signatures pointed to both CMV infection and matching HLA type.

This CDR3 contains 14 residues. V gave up 5 bases and J gave up 4 bases, with 12 bases separating them. Germline CDR1 reads MNHEY; CDR2 reads SMNVEV (reference sequence). This clonotype was counted only a few times. Its target is unknown. Study conclusions and caveats: Totalled public TCR beta family frequency picked out people who carried CMV plus the relevant HLA. Clonotypes of TCR beta that were HLA-C-restricted and CMV-specific dominated the ex vivo response.

TCRdb re-analysed the reads in MiXCR, keeping a single row per CDR3 protein. The sample comprises more than 400,000 distinct CDR3 sequences, around 27% of which are singletons, and under 15% rests with the top ten. This clonotype was sampled from a human donor in good health (CMV status not recorded). Some clones in this sample may be carry-over from other donors' samples. Sequencing used PBMCs. The chain recombines TRBV27 with TRBJ1-5; D ambiguous. CDR3 residues: CASSPQLSNQPQHF. The CDR3 nucleotides read TGTGCCAGCAGTCCTCAACTTTCAAATCAGCCCCAGCATTTT.